This T cell receptor beta chain stems from a study of technical replicates of blood from several donors. Generated by immunoSEQ multiplex PCR, the TCRdb table keeps only in-frame clones and is missing some. The sample comprises about 80,000 clones, approximately 96% of which are singletons, and roughly 0.3% rests with the top ten. The TCR was taken from a human donor in good health. The specimen was T cells isolated from PBMCs.

In nucleotides, the CDR3 is TGTGCCAGCAGTTTCCACTACGAGCAGTACTTC. It yields the protein CASSFHYEQYF. The chain joins TRBV28 to TRBJ2-7; no definite D call. Trimming cost V 3 bases and J 3 bases, with 3 bases left between them. Germline V CDR1 and CDR2: MDHEN, SYDVKM. The CDR3 runs 11 residues. Full variable domain (missing parts from reference TRBV28 and TRBJ2-7): DVKVTQSSRYLVKRTGEKVFLECVQDMDHENMFWYRQDPGLGLRLIYFSYDVKMKEKGDIPEGYSVSREKKERFSLILESASTNQTSMYLCASSFHYEQYFGPGTRLTVT.